The 19 T cell receptor beta chains below come from one sample, sequenced in a study of patients and donors after allogeneic stem cell transplantation. MiXCR, applied by TCRdb to the RT-PCR reads, yields one record per CDR3 protein. The table lists some 960,000 distinct CDR3 sequences, roughly 17% of them singletons. Sequencing input: blood, either unsorted or a sorted T cell fraction (not recorded which). The receptors derive from a human donor who was either an allogeneic HSCT recipient or a stem cell or donor lymphocyte infusion donor (not recorded which). It is not recorded whose cells these are; they may come from a transplant donor.

In its sample, this clonotype was seen many times. The chain has TRBV6-1 and TRBJ2-1; 10 bases agree with TRBD2. This CDR3 region has 14 residues. Looked up from germline, CDR1 is MNHNS and CDR2 is SASEGT. V gave up 6 bases and J gave up 5 bases; unmatched junction bases: 4. CDR3 residues: CASSLAGGDNEQFF. In DNA, the CDR3 is TGTGCCAGCAGCTTAGCGGGAGGTGACAATGAGCAGTTCTTC.

This chain joins TRBV27 and TRBJ2-5; TRBD1 is a possible D gene (5 bases). CDR3 length: 13 residues. The V end was cut by 2 bases, the J end by 11 bases, with 15 bases between. Germline CDR1 and CDR2: MNHEY and SMNVEV (reference sequence). CDR3 sequence: CASSLRGKQKQYF. The CDR3 DNA reads TGTGCCAGCAGTTTAAGGGGAAAGCAAAAACAGTACTTC.

This clonotype has only a few counts. The chain is built from TRBV12-3 or TRBV12-4 and TRBJ2-7, with D possibly being TRBD2 (6 bases). The CDR3 has 14 residues. V lost 3 bases, J lost 3 bases, and 12 bases lay in between. The CDR3 coding sequence is TGTGCCAGCAGTTTGATGGGACTCCGCTACGAGCAGTACTTC. Its protein is CASSLMGLRYEQYF.

This chain uses TRBV3-1 with TRBJ2-7; 10 bases are a match to TRBD2. CDR1 is LGHDT, CDR2 YNNKEL, per germline (reference sequence). After removal of 4 bases from V and 3 bases from J, the junction contained 9 bases not matched to a gene. This CDR3 comprises 16 residues. The CDR3 here is CASSLRPGTSVYEQYF. The CDR3 DNA follows: TGTGCCAGCAGCCTCCGTCCCGGGACTAGCGTCTACGAGCAGTACTTC.

This clonotype was counted ten times or more. V usage is TRBV5-1 and J usage is TRBJ2-1, with TRBD1 matching 11 bases. The CDR3 is 15 residues long. Germline loops: CDR1 SGHRS, CDR2 YFSETQ. With 4 bases clipped from V and 2 bases from J, the junction kept 2 bases outside the gene matches. The CDR3 DNA is TGCGCCAGCAGCCCGGGACAGGGGGCCTACAATGAGCAGTTCTTC. It translates to CASSPGQGAYNEQFF.

This clonotype occurred many times. The chain has TRBV12-3 or TRBV12-4 and TRBJ1-2; D is ambiguous. The germline V and J ends were trimmed by 5 bases and 7 bases, with 17 bases remaining between them. CDR3 length equals 14 residues. CDR3 sequence: CASSPKPTYGGYTF. CDR3 nucleotide sequence: TGTGCCAGCAGTCCCAAACCGACTTACGGTGGCTACACCTTC.

The V gene is TRBV2, the J gene TRBJ1-2, with a tentative D call TRBD1 (5 bases). The CDR3 loop spans 13 amino acids. V shed 3 bases and J shed 12 bases, with 17 bases lying between them. Germline V gives CDR1 SNHLY, CDR2 FYNNEI. In nucleotides, the CDR3 is TGTGCCAGCAGTGATCCGCCAGGGTTGGGAAACACCTTC. Translated: CASSDPPGLGNTF. Supplemented by reference TRBV2 and TRBJ1-2, the full variable domain reads EPEVTQTPSHQVTQMGQEVILRCVPISNHLYFYWYRQILGQKVEFLVSFYNNEISEKSEIFDDQFSVERPDGSNFTLKIRSTKLEDSAMYFCASSDPPGLGNTFGSGTRLTVV.

This clonotype appeared a few times. The gene calls are TRBV6-5 and TRBJ1-2; D gene uncertain. V shed 4 bases and J shed 4 bases, with 19 bases lying between them. The CDR3 runs 16 residues. Germline values: CDR1 MNHEY, CDR2 SVGAGI. In DNA form, the CDR3 reads TGTGCCAGCAGTTTGGGTCGGCAGGCTGGGGTCTATGGCTACACCTTC. Protein product: CASSLGRQAGVYGYTF.

The chain is built from TRBV20-1 and TRBJ2-7; TRBD2 matches at 9 bases. Germline V lookup: CDR1 DFQATT, CDR2 SNEGSKA (reference sequence). The CDR3 has 15 amino acids. V was pared by 0 bases and J by 3 bases, with 6 bases of the junction left unmatched. CDR3 protein: CSARDTLAGIYEQYF. DNA of the CDR3: TGCAGTGCTAGAGACACGCTAGCGGGGATCTACGAGCAGTACTTC.

The J gene is TRBJ2-5, the V gene TRBV25-1; either TRBD1 or TRBD2 may supply D (5 bases each). Germline V gives CDR1 MGHDK, CDR2 SYGVNS. The CDR3 covers 15 residues. V gave up 3 bases and J gave up 1 base, with 12 bases separating them. The chain's CDR3 is CASSDPGTPQETQYF. The DNA of the CDR3 is TGTGCCAGCAGTGATCCAGGGACCCCCCAAGAGACCCAGTACTTC.

This clonotype appeared a few times. The chain uses TRBV12-3 or TRBV12-4 and TRBJ2-3; 10 bases are a match to TRBD2. V dropped 6 bases and J dropped 4; count of bases not matched to a gene: 7. The CDR3 extends over 15 amino acids. The CDR3 DNA sequence: TGTGCCAGCAGCGAGGGGACTAGCGAATCAGATACGCAGTATTTT. It encodes CASSEGTSESDTQYF.

This clonotype was seen a few times. V usage is TRBV20-1 and J usage is TRBJ2-7, with TRBD2 matching over 7 bases. V shed 6 bases, J shed 3 bases, and the junction held 11 bases outside the gene matches. Looked up from germline, CDR1 is DFQATT and CDR2 is SNEGSKA (reference sequence). The CDR3 length is 14 residues. The CDR3 region has the DNA TGCAGTGCCGGGAGGATTGCGGGCCACTACGAGCAGTACTTC. Protein: CSAGRIAGHYEQYF.

The chain joins TRBV6-5 to TRBJ1-6; D not resolved. The CDR3 is 15 residues long. Germline CDR1 is MNHEY and CDR2 is SVGAGI. Deletions cut 3 bases from V and 7 bases from J, with 13 bases between. The CDR3 spells CASSYARTANSPLHF. The CDR3, as DNA: TGTGCCAGCAGTTATGCTAGGACTGCAAATTCACCCCTCCACTTT.

This clonotype was seen repeatedly, ten times or more. The rearrangement uses TRBV10-3 and TRBJ1-2; tentatively, D is TRBD1 (5 bases). The CDR3 sequence is 14 residues long. CDR1 is ENHRY and CDR2 is SYGVKD in the germline V gene. Trimming removed 3 bases from V and 2 bases from J, with 10 bases in between. As DNA, the CDR3 is TGTGCCATCAGTGACGGCGGACAAAACTATGGCTACACCTTC. Protein product: CAISDGGQNYGYTF.

This clonotype was counted once. The junction shows a germline mismatch at one end, possibly a read error. This chain links TRBV12-3 or TRBV12-4 with TRBJ2-3, with D possibly matching TRBD2 (6 bases). The length of the CDR3 is 13 residues. Written as DNA, the CDR3 is TGTACCAGCAGTTCCCGGGGGACAGATACGCAGTATTTT. This translates into CTSSSRGTDTQYF.

The chain employs TRBV2 and TRBJ2-7; D possibly matches TRBD1 or TRBD2 (5 bases each). Germline CDR1 and CDR2: SNHLY and FYNNEI. The CDR3 has 15 residues. V was shortened by 5 bases and J by 0 bases, with 14 bases between the two germline ends. The CDR3 reads CASSPGTLLSYEQYF. DNA for the CDR3: TGTGCCAGCAGTCCCGGGACCCTCCTCTCCTACGAGCAGTACTTC.

As regards this clonotype: The junction differs from germline at one of its ends, possibly a read error. This chain connects TRBV19 to TRBJ1-1, with a tentative D call TRBD1 (5 bases). CDR3 length: 13 residues. Germline CDR1 and CDR2: LNHDA and SQIVND (reference sequence). The CDR3 is CASSVEEGTEAFF. The CDR3 DNA is TGTGCCAGTAGTGTAGAGGAGGGGACTGAAGCTTTCTTT.

The chain combines TRBV12-3 or TRBV12-4 with TRBJ1-2; D gene unclear. The V end was cut by 4 bases, the J end by 3 bases, with 9 bases between. There are 13 residues in the CDR3. CDR3 protein: CASSSTKDYGYTF. Here the CDR3 DNA reads TGTGCCAGCAGTTCGACAAAGGACTATGGCTACACCTTC.

This clonotype was observed a few times. The V call is TRBV12-3 or TRBV12-4, the J call TRBJ2-5; possible D gene TRBD2, 6 bases. V was trimmed by 6 bases and J by 4 bases, leaving 15 bases between them. The length of the CDR3 is 14 residues. The CDR3 loop is CASRPWDSAETQYF. The CDR3 DNA sequence: TGTGCCAGCAGACCATGGGACTCCGCAGAGACCCAGTACTTC.